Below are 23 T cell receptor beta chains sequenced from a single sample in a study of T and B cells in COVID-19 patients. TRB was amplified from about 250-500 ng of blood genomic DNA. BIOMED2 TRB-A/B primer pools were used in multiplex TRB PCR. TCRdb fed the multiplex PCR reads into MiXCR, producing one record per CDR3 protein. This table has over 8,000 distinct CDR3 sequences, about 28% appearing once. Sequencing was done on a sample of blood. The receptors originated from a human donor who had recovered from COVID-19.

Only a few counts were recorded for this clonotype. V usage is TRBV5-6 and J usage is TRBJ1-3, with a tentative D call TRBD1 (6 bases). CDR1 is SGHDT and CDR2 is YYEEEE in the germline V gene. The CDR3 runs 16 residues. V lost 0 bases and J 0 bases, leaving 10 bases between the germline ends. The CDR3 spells CASSLGGPLSGNTIYF. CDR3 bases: TGTGCCAGCAGCTTGGGGGGGCCTCTCTCTGGAAACACCATATATTTT. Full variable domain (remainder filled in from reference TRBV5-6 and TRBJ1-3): DAGVTQSPTHLIKTRGQQVTLRCSPKSGHDTVSWYQQALGQGPQFIFQYYEEEERQRGNFPDRFSGHQFPNYSSELNVNALLLGDSALYLCASSLGGPLSGNTIYFGEGSWLTVV.

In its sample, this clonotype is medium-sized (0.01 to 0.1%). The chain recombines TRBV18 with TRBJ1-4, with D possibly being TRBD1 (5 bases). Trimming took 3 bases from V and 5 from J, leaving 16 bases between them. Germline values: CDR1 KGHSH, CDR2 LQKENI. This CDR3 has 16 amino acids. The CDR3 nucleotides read TGTGCCAGCTCACCGCCACGGGGCAGCCCCAATGAAAAACTGTTTTTT. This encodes CASSPPRGSPNEKLFF. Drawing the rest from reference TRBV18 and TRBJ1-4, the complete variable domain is NAGVMQNPRHLVRRRGQEARLRCSPMKGHSHVYWYRQLPEEGLKFMVYLQKENIIDESGMPKERFSAEFPKEGPSILRIQQVVRGDSAAYFCASSPPRGSPNEKLFFGSGTQLSVL.

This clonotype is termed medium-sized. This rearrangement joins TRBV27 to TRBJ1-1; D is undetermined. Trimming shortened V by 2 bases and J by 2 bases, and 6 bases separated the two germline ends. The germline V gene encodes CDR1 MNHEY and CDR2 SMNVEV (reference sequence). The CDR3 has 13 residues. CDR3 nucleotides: TGTGCCAGCAGTTTAGGGAGAAACACTGAAGCTTTCTTT. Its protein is CASSLGRNTEAFF.

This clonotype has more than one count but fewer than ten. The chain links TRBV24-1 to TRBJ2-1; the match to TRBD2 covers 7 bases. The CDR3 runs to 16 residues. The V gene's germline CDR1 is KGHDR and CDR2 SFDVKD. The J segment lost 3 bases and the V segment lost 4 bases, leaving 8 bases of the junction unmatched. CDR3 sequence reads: CATSDRRVAGYNEQFF. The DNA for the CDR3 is TGTGCCACCAGTGACCGTCGGGTAGCGGGCTACAATGAGCAGTTCTTC.

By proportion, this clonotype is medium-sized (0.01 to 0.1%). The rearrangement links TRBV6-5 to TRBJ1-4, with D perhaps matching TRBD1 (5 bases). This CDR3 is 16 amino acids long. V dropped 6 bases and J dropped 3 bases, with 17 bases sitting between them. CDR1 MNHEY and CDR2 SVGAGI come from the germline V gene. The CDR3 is CASRAQGFWPNEKLFF. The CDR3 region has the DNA TGTGCCAGCAGAGCCCAGGGTTTTTGGCCTAATGAAAAACTGTTTTTT.

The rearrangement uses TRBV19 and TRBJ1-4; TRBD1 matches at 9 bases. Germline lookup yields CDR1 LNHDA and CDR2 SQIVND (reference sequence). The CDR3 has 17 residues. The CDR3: CVSSLIWTGATNEKLFF. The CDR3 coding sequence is TGTGTTAGTAGCCTTATCTGGACAGGGGCAACTAATGAAAAACTGTTTTTT.

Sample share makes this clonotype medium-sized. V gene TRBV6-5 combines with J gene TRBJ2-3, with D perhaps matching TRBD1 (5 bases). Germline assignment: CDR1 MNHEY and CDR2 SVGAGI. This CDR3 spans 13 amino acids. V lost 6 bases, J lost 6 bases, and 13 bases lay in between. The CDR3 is CASRLHDSDTQYF. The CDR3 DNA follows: TGTGCCAGCAGACTTCACGACAGTGATACGCAGTATTTT.

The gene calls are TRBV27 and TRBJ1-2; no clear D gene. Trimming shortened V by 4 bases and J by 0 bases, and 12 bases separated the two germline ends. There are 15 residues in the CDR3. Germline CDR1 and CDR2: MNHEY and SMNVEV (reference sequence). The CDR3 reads CASSYREIANYGYTF. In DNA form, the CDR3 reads TGTGCCAGCAGTTATCGAGAAATAGCTAACTATGGCTACACCTTC.

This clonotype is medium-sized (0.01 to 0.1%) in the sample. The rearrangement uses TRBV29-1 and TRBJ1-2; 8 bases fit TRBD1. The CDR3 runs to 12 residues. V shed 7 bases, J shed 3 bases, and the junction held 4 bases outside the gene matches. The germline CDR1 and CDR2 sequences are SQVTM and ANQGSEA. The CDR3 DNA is TGCAGCGGTGGACAGGGAGACTATGGCTACACCTTC. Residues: CSGGQGDYGYTF.

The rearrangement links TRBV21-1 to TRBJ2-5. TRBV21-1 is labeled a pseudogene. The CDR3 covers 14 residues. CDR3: CASSKREQPETQYF. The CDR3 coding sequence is TGTGCCAGCAGCAAAAGGGAACAGCCGGAGACCCAGTACTTC.

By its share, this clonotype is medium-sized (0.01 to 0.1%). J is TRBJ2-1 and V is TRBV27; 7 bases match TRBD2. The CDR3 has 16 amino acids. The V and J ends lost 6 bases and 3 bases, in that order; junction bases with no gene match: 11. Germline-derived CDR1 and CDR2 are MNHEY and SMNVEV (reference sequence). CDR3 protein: CASRNTREGGYNEQFF. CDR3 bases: TGTGCCAGCAGAAACACAAGGGAGGGCGGCTACAATGAGCAGTTCTTC.

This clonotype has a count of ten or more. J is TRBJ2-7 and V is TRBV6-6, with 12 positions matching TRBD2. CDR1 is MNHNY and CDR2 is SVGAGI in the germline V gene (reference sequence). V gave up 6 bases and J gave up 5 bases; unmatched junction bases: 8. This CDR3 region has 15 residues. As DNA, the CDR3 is TGTGCCAGCAGGCGCTCTTCTAGCGGGGGGGACGAGCAGTACGTC. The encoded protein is CASRRSSSGGDEQYV.

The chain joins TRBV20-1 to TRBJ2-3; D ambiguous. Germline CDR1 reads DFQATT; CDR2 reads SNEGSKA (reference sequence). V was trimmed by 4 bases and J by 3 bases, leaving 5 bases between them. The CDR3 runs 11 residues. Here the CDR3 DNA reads TGCAGTGCTACTAGTACAGATACGCAGTATTTT. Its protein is CSATSTDTQYF.

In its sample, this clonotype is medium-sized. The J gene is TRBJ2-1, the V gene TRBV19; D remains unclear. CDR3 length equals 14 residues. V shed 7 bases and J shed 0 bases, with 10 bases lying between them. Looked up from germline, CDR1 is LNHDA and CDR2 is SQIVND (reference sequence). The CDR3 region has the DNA TGTGCCAGTACCCCAACCGGCTCCTACAATGAGCAGTTCTTC. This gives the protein CASTPTGSYNEQFF.

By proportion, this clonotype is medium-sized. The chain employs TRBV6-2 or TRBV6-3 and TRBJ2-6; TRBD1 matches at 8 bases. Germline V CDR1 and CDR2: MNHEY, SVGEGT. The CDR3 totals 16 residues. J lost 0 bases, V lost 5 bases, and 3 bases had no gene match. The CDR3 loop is CASSRGQDSGANVLTF. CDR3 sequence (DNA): TGTGCCAGCAGTCGGGGACAGGACTCTGGGGCCAACGTCCTGACTTTC.

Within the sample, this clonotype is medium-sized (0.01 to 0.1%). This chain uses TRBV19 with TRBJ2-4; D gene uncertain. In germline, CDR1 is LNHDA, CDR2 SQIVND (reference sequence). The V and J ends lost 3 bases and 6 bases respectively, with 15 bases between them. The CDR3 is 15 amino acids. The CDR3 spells CASSISRNVGNIQYF. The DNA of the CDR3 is TGTGCCAGTAGTATCAGCAGGAATGTGGGAAACATTCAGTACTTC.

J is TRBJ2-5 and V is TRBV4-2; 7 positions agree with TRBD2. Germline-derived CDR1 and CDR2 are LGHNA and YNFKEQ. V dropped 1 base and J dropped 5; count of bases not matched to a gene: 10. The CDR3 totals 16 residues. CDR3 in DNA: TGTGCCAGCAGCCAAGGGGGGGGAGGGCCCGTGGAGACCCAGTACTTC. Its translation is CASSQGGGGPVETQYF.

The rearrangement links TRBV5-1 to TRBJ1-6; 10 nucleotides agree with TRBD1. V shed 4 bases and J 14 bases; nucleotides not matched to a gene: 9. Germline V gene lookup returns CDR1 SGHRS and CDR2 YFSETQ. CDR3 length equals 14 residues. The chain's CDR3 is CASSQGGTGETLHF. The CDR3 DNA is TGCGCCAGCAGCCAAGGTGGGACAGGGGAAACCCTCCACTTT.

The CDR3 loop is CASSVDRVGVTDTQYF. CDR3 DNA sequence: TGTGCCAGCAGTGTTGACAGGGTGGGTGTGACAGATACGCAGTATTTT. The gene calls are TRBV6-1 and TRBJ2-3; the match to TRBD1 covers 7 bases. The J segment lost 3 bases and the V segment lost 4 bases, leaving 10 bases of the junction unmatched. Germline V gives CDR1 MNHNS, CDR2 SASEGT. The CDR3 contains 16 residues.

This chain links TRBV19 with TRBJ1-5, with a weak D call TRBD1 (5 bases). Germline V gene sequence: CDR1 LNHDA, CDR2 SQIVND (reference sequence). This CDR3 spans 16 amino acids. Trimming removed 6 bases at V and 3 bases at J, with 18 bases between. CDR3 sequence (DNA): TGTGCCAGTAGCACCGGCCGGGGGGAAAACAATCAGCCCCAGCATTTT. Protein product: CASSTGRGENNQPQHF.

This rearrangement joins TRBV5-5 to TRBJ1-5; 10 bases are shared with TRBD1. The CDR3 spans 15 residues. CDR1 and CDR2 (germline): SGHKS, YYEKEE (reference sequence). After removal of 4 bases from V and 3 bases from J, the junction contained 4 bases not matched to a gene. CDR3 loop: CASSRTGGSNQPQHF. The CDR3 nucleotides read TGTGCCAGCAGCCGGACAGGGGGTTCCAATCAGCCCCAGCATTTT.

CDR3 loop: CASSIRTSGGLSYNEQFF. The CDR3 nucleotides are TGTGCCAGTAGTATTCGGACTAGCGGGGGACTATCCTACAATGAGCAGTTCTTC. The chain recombines TRBV19 with TRBJ2-1; TRBD2 agrees at 13 bases. V lost 3 bases to trimming and J lost 1 base; unmatched junction nucleotides: 6. CDR3 size: 18 residues. Germline CDR1 and CDR2: LNHDA and SQIVND (reference sequence). Filled out from reference TRBV19 and TRBJ2-1, the complete variable domain reads DGGITQSPKYLFRKEGQNVTLSCEQNLNHDAMYWYRQDPGQGLRLIYYSQIVNDFQKGDIAEGYSVSREKKESFPLTVTSAQKNPTAFYLCASSIRTSGGLSYNEQFFGPGTRLTVL.

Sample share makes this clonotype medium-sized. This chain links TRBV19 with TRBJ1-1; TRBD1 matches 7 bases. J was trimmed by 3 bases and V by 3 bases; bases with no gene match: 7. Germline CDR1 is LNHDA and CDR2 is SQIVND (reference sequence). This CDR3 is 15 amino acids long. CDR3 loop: CASSMGQLPDTEAFF. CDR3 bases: TGTGCCAGTAGTATGGGACAGCTACCTGACACTGAAGCTTTCTTT.